The 30 T cell receptor beta chains below come from one sample, sequenced in a study of shared clonotypes between healthy human individuals. The assay was immunoSEQ multiplex PCR, and TCRdb's table has in-frame clones only and misses some. The table records millions of clones, about 92% of them present only once. The sequencing sample was made of naive CD4+ T cells from PBMCs. Subset defined: CD45RA+ positively selected. The source of these receptors is a man younger than 30 in good health. Some clones in this sample may be carry-over from other donors' samples.

The chain uses TRBV28 and TRBJ1-3; D not resolved. Trimming took 10 bases from V and 0 from J, leaving 7 bases between them. This CDR3 is built from 12 residues. Germline V gene sequence: CDR1 MDHEN, CDR2 SYDVKM. In nucleotides, the CDR3 is TGTGCCACCTCAGGCTCTGGAAACACCATATATTTT. Protein: CATSGSGNTIYF.

The V and J genes are TRBV5-4 and TRBJ1-2, with unresolved D. With 2 bases removed from V and 0 bases from J, the gap between germline ends came to 11 bases. The CDR3 sequence is 15 residues long. Germline-derived CDR1 and CDR2 are SGHNT and YYREEE (reference sequence). The CDR3 sequence: CASSLRTKTNYGYTF. The CDR3 nucleotides read TGTGCCAGCAGCTTACGGACTAAGACTAACTATGGCTACACCTTC.

V is TRBV27 and J is TRBJ2-7; D perhaps matches TRBD1 (5 bases). Germline V gene lookup returns CDR1 MNHEY and CDR2 SMNVEV (reference sequence). The CDR3 extends over 14 amino acids. Trimming shortened V by 3 bases and J by 0 bases, and 9 bases separated the two germline ends. For the CDR3, the DNA is TGTGCCAGCAGTTTGCAGGGTCACTCCTACGAGCAGTACTTC. Amino acid sequence: CASSLQGHSYEQYF.

The genes are TRBV11-3 and TRBJ2-3, with TRBD1 matching over 9 bases. There are 15 residues in the CDR3. Germline CDR1 reads SGHNT; CDR2 reads YENEEA. V trimming: 3 bases; J trimming: 1 base; junction bases outside the gene matches: 2. The CDR3 here is CASSFRDRGTDTQYF. Here the CDR3 DNA reads TGTGCCAGCAGCTTCCGGGACAGGGGCACAGATACGCAGTATTTT.

The rearrangement links TRBV9 to TRBJ2-1; 7 positions match TRBD2. The germline CDR1 and CDR2 sequences are SGDLS and YYNGEE. The V segment lost 4 bases and the J segment 6 bases; nucleotides outside the gene matches: 10. CDR3 length: 15 amino acids. The DNA for the CDR3 is TGTGCCAGCAGCTTCGGGACTACCACGGCCAATGAGCAGTTCTTC. This sequence encodes CASSFGTTTANEQFF. The variable domain in full, completed from reference TRBV9 and TRBJ2-1, reads DSGVTQTPKHLITATGQRVTLRCSPRSGDLSVYWYQQSLDQGLQFLIQYYNGEERAKGNILERFSAQQFPDLHSELNLSSLELGDSALYFCASSFGTTTANEQFFGPGTRLTVL.

J is TRBJ2-5 and V is TRBV30; D gene ambiguous. TRBJ2-7 matches the DNA end more closely, so the J call is doubtful. Germline V lookup: CDR1 GTSNPN, CDR2 SVGIG (reference sequence). CDR3 size: 13 residues. The CDR3 loop is CAWSTPPSYEQYF. DNA for the CDR3: TGTGCCTGGAGTACCCCCCCGAGCTACGAGCAGTACTTC.

In its sample, this clone was seen once. This chain links TRBV5-6 with TRBJ2-2; no firm D call. The CDR3 extends over 13 amino acids. Between the trimmed V and J ends, which lost 4 bases and 6 bases, there was a span of 10 bases. CDR1 SGHDT and CDR2 YYEEEE come from the germline V gene. CDR3 sequence: CASSPGPAGELFF. DNA for the CDR3: TGTGCCAGCAGCCCCGGACCCGCCGGGGAGCTGTTTTTT. The complete variable domain, with remaining parts taken from reference TRBV5-6 and TRBJ2-2, reads DAGVTQSPTHLIKTRGQQVTLRCSPKSGHDTVSWYQQALGQGPQFIFQYYEEEERQRGNFPDRFSGHQFPNYSSELNVNALLLGDSALYLCASSPGPAGELFFGEGSRLTVL.

The V gene is TRBV7-9, the J gene TRBJ2-1; the match to TRBD2 covers 11 bases. CDR1 and CDR2 (germline): SEHNR, FQNEAQ (reference sequence). The J segment lost 8 bases and the V segment lost 3 bases, leaving 3 bases of the junction unmatched. CDR3 length equals 14 residues. DNA for the CDR3: TGTGCCAGCAGCTTGACTAGCGGGAACCATGAGCAGTTCTTC. Its protein product is CASSLTSGNHEQFF.

Details on this clone: Other DNA sequences from this sample encode an identical CDR3 as well. The chain carries TRBV19 and TRBJ1-1; D gene ambiguous. The CDR3 consists of 13 residues. V lost 1 base to trimming and J lost 1 base, with 4 bases between them. The germline CDR1 and CDR2 sequences are LNHDA and SQIVND (reference sequence). The CDR3 sequence is CASSIGQNTEAFF. CDR3 sequence (DNA): TGTGCCAGTAGTATAGGACAGAACACTGAAGCTTTCTTT. Complete variable domain (other parts from reference TRBV19 and TRBJ1-1): DGGITQSPKYLFRKEGQNVTLSCEQNLNHDAMYWYRQDPGQGLRLIYYSQIVNDFQKGDIAEGYSVSREKKESFPLTVTSAQKNPTAFYLCASSIGQNTEAFFGQGTRLTVV.

In regard to this clone: The same CDR3 arises from other DNA sequences in this sample as well. The V gene is TRBV5-1, the J gene TRBJ1-4; no definite D call. The CDR3 is made up of 15 amino acids. V lost 0 bases, J lost 0 bases, and 6 bases lay in between. Per germline, CDR1 SGHRS and CDR2 YFSETQ. CDR3 in amino acids: CASSLEPATNEKLFF. CDR3 bases: TGCGCCAGCAGCTTGGAACCAGCAACTAATGAAAAACTGTTTTTT.

Comments on this clone: Other DNA sequences in the same sample also yield this CDR3. This chain joins TRBV5-1 and TRBJ1-2, with 7 bases lining up with TRBD1. Germline CDR1 is SGHRS and CDR2 is YFSETQ. Unmatched junction bases numbered 2, after V lost 0 bases and J lost 0 bases. The CDR3 totals 15 residues. As DNA, the CDR3 is TGCGCCAGCAGCTTGGGGACAGGCACTAACTATGGCTACACCTTC. It is translated as CASSLGTGTNYGYTF.

This clone was recorded only once. The chain recombines TRBV28 with TRBJ2-2; TRBD2 might be the D (6 bases). CDR1 and CDR2 from the germline V gene are MDHEN and SYDVKM. The CDR3 has 16 residues. V was pared by 5 bases and J by 3 bases, with 16 bases between. In DNA, the CDR3 is TGTGCCAGCAGTCTCAGGGACTTCATCGACACCGGGGAGCTGTTTTTT. Its translation is CASSLRDFIDTGELFF.

The chain uses TRBV7-3 and TRBJ2-2; D is unresolved. The CDR3 is 12 amino acids. V lost 5 bases and J 7 bases, leaving 8 bases between the germline ends. The germline CDR1 and CDR2 sequences are SGHTA and FQGTGA. CDR3 sequence (DNA): TGTGCCAGCAGCCCATCAGACGGGGAGCTGTTTTTT. This codes for CASSPSDGELFF.

The chain recombines TRBV28 with TRBJ1-1, with 7 positions matching TRBD1. V lost 6 bases, J lost 3 bases, and 7 bases stayed unmatched. Germline values: CDR1 MDHEN, CDR2 SYDVKM. The CDR3 contains 14 residues. The CDR3 coding sequence is TGTGCCAGCAGAACACGGACAGGAGACACTGAAGCTTTCTTT. Amino acids: CASRTRTGDTEAFF.

This chain links TRBV7-3 with TRBJ2-2; TRBD2 matches 16 bases. CDR1 and CDR2 (germline): SGHTA, FQGTGA. The CDR3 is made up of 19 amino acids. V shed 4 bases, J shed 6 bases, and the junction held 11 bases outside the gene matches. The CDR3 DNA reads TGTGCCAGCAGCTCCAACCGGGGACTAGCGGGAGGGCCTCCCGGGGAGCTGTTTTTT. It codes for CASSSNRGLAGGPPGELFF.

This clone occurred once. The rearrangement joins TRBV5-1 to TRBJ2-2; D call uncertain. V lost 0 bases, J lost 5 bases, and 14 bases lay in between. Germline assignment: CDR1 SGHRS and CDR2 YFSETQ. CDR3 size: 16 residues. CDR3 protein: CASSLADFIGTGELFF. The CDR3 nucleotides are TGCGCCAGCAGCTTGGCCGACTTCATCGGAACCGGGGAGCTGTTTTTT.

The chain carries TRBV5-6 and TRBJ2-7, with D perhaps TRBD1 or TRBD2 (5 bases each). Germline loops: CDR1 SGHDT, CDR2 YYEEEE. Trimming took off 4 bases at V and 7 bases at J, with 18 bases between the two ends. The CDR3 has 14 amino acids. The CDR3 is CASSALTGAREQYF. The CDR3 bases are TGTGCCAGCAGCGCACTCACCGGGGCAAGGGAGCAGTACTTC.

In the case of this clone: This specimen includes other DNA sequences encoding the same CDR3. The V call is TRBV5-1, the J call TRBJ2-5, with 7 bases lining up with TRBD2. V dropped 0 bases and J dropped 4; count of bases not matched to a gene: 6. Germline CDR1 and CDR2: SGHRS and YFSETQ. The CDR3 runs to 15 residues. This CDR3 is CASSLEVSGGETQYF. The DNA of the CDR3 is TGCGCCAGCAGCTTGGAGGTTTCGGGGGGAGAGACCCAGTACTTC.

V gene TRBV7-9 combines with J gene TRBJ1-1; weak D call: TRBD1 (5 bases). CDR3 length: 15 amino acids. CDR1 is SEHNR, CDR2 FQNEAQ, per germline (reference sequence). V gave up 5 bases and J gave up 0 bases, with 13 bases separating them. CDR3 loop: CASSKIGAMNTEAFF. The CDR3 nucleotides read TGTGCCAGCAGCAAGATCGGGGCCATGAACACTGAAGCTTTCTTT.

As for this clone: Other nucleotide sequences in the sample specify the same CDR3. The rearrangement uses TRBV28 and TRBJ1-5; possibly TRBD1 for D (6 bases). The germline gives CDR1 MDHEN, CDR2 SYDVKM. The CDR3 loop spans 15 amino acids. Trimming took off 2 bases at V and 2 bases at J, with 10 bases between the two ends. The DNA of the CDR3 is TGTGCCAGCAGTTTAGGGGGCGAGGGCAATCAGCCCCAGCATTTT. Protein sequence: CASSLGGEGNQPQHF.

This chain uses TRBV2 with TRBJ2-7, with TRBD2 identical over 10 bases. The germline gives CDR1 SNHLY, CDR2 FYNNEI. The CDR3 contains 14 residues. Unmatched junction bases numbered 4, after V lost 6 bases and J lost 2 bases. The CDR3 spells CASRRSGRAYEQYF. CDR3 coding DNA: TGTGCCAGCAGGCGGAGCGGGAGGGCCTACGAGCAGTACTTC.

The rearrangement joins TRBV9 to TRBJ2-7; 9 bases fit TRBD1. The V gene's germline CDR1 is SGDLS and CDR2 YYNGEE. After removal of 0 bases from V and 10 bases from J, the junction contained 5 bases not matched to a gene. The CDR3 length is 13 residues. The CDR3 reads CASSVEGQGKQYF. The CDR3 DNA is TGTGCCAGCAGCGTAGAGGGACAGGGAAAACAGTACTTC.

This CDR3 reads CASSLPTSTDTQYF. For the CDR3, the DNA is TGCGCCAGCAGCTTGCCGACTAGCACAGATACGCAGTATTTT. V is TRBV5-1 and J is TRBJ2-3, with D hard to call. Germline V gene data show CDR1 as SGHRS and CDR2 as YFSETQ. CDR3 size: 14 residues. V lost 1 base, J lost 0 bases, and 6 bases lay in between.

The chain joins TRBV6-4 to TRBJ2-7, with 7 bases fitting TRBD2. This CDR3 spans 15 amino acids. After removal of 3 bases from V and 1 base from J, the junction contained 6 bases not matched to a gene. Germline CDR1 is MRHNA and CDR2 is SNTAGT. The CDR3 coding sequence is TGTGCCAGCAGTGAGCAGCTAGCGGATTCCTACGAGCAGTACTTC. It encodes CASSEQLADSYEQYF.

The chain joins TRBV10-3 to TRBJ2-1; 8 bases match TRBD2. Trimming at V came to 6 bases and at J to 4 bases, leaving 11 bases not matched to a gene. This CDR3 is built from 16 residues. CDR1 and CDR2 (germline): ENHRY, SYGVKD. CDR3 region: CAIRAGGREVYNEQFF. CDR3 DNA sequence: TGTGCCATCAGAGCCGGAGGGCGGGAGGTTTACAATGAGCAGTTCTTC.

This clone was detected once. The chain is built from TRBV7-2 and TRBJ2-3; no definite D call. In germline, CDR1 is SGHTA, CDR2 FQGNSA. Deletions cut 5 bases from V and 7 bases from J, with 10 bases between. The CDR3 extends over 12 amino acids. This CDR3 reads CASSPRPYTQYF. Written as DNA, the CDR3 is TGTGCCAGCAGCCCCAGGCCTTATACGCAGTATTTT.

The chain couples TRBV6-6 to TRBJ1-1; D gene unclear. The CDR3 has 15 amino acids. Germline CDR1 MNHNY, CDR2 SVGAGI (reference sequence). V lost 2 bases, J lost 4 bases, and 14 bases lay in between. The CDR3 DNA reads TGTGCCAGCAGTTACGAAGAGGGCGTGGGCACTGAAGCTTTCTTT. This gives the protein CASSYEEGVGTEAFF.

This chain connects TRBV18 to TRBJ1-2; tentative D call: TRBD1 (5 bases). V gave up 2 bases and J gave up 8 bases, with 9 bases separating them. Germline CDR1 and CDR2: KGHSH and LQKENI. The CDR3 covers 12 residues. CDR3 in amino acids: CASSPRGAGYTF. CDR3 DNA sequence: TGTGCCAGCTCACCAAGGGGCGCCGGCTACACCTTC. The whole variable domain, filled in from reference TRBV18 and TRBJ1-2, reads NAGVMQNPRHLVRRRGQEARLRCSPMKGHSHVYWYRQLPEEGLKFMVYLQKENIIDESGMPKERFSAEFPKEGPSILRIQQVVRGDSAAYFCASSPRGAGYTFGSGTRLTVV.

V gene TRBV11-2 combines with J gene TRBJ2-7; TRBD2 might be the D (5 bases). The CDR3 sequence is 14 residues long. The V end lost 5 bases, the J end lost 6 bases, and 17 bases lay between the germline ends. Germline assignment: CDR1 SGHAT and CDR2 FQNNGV. The CDR3 spells CASSLDPVSAEQYF. The CDR3 DNA reads TGTGCCAGCAGCCTCGACCCTGTTAGCGCCGAGCAGTACTTC.

The chain is built from TRBV6-1 and TRBJ1-2; D ambiguous. The CDR3 totals 14 residues. Between the trimmed V and J ends, which lost 8 bases and 4 bases, there was a span of 17 bases. CDR1 is MNHNS, CDR2 SASEGT, per germline. CDR3 loop: CASQEDRNFYGYTF. CDR3 nucleotide sequence: TGTGCCAGCCAAGAGGACCGCAACTTCTATGGCTACACCTTC.